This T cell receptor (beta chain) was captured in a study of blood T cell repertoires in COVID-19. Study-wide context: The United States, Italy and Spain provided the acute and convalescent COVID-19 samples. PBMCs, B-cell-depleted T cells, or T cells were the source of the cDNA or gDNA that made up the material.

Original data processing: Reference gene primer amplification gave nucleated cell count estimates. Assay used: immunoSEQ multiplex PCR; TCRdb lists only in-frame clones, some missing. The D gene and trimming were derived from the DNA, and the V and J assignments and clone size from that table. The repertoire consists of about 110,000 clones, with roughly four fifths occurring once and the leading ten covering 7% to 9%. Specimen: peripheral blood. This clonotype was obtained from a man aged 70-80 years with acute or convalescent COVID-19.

The CDR3 nucleotides read TGTGCCAGTAACCCTGAGGCTGAATCACCCCTCCACTTT. It codes for CASNPEAESPLHF. J is TRBJ1-6 and V is TRBV19, with D unclear. Germline V gene lookup returns CDR1 LNHDA and CDR2 SQIVND (reference sequence). This CDR3 contains 13 residues. Trimming took 7 bases from V and 10 from J, leaving 14 bases between them.